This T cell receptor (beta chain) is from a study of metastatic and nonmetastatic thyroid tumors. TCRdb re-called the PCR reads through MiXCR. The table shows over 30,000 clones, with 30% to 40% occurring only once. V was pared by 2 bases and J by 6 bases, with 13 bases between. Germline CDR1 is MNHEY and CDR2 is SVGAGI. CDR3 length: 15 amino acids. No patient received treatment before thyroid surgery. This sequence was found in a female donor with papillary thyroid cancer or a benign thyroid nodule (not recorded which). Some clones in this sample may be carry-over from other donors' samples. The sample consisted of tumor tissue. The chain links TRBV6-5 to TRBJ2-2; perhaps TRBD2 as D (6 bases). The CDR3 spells CASSYAGSGSGELFF. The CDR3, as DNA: TGTGCCAGCAGTTACGCGGGGAGCGGGTCCGGGGAGCTGTTTTTT.